The sequence of this TCR beta chain was determined in a study of blood T cell repertoires in COVID-19. Sequenced by immunoSEQ multiplex PCR; TCRdb stores in-frame clones only, minus some. The repertoire consists of 350,000 to 450,000 clones, with roughly nine tenths occurring once and the leading ten covering 1.5% to 2%. CDR1 ENHRY and CDR2 SYGVKD come from the germline V gene. The CDR3 is 13 residues long. Unmatched junction bases numbered 3, after V lost 9 bases and J lost 3 bases. V and J are TRBV10-3 and TRBJ1-4; 8 bases line up with TRBD1. The TCR sequence derives from a woman aged 25 to 39 who had recovered from COVID-19. The sequencing input was PBMCs or T cells enriched from blood (not recorded which). The DNA for the CDR3 is TGTGCCATGTCGGACAGGGCTAATGAAAAACTGTTTTTT. Its translation: CAMSDRANEKLFF.